This T cell receptor (beta chain) was obtained from a study of blood T cells in healthy people across ages. Background on the study: About one barcoded beta molecule per two T cells was the capture yield of template switching.

CDR1 MRHNA and CDR2 SNTAGT come from the germline V gene. Trimming cost V 6 bases and J 4 bases; bases outside gene matches: 4. This CDR3 comprises 13 residues. A second PCR, run for 7 to 11 cycles, used a sample-barcoded 5' primer plus a J-beta primer mix. There were at least 3 million CDR3-containing paired-end reads obtained from each sample. MiXCR was run by TCRdb on the 5' RACE reads, yielding one entry per CDR3 protein. The sample includes fewer than 900,000 distinct CDR3 sequences, roughly 34% of them seen just once. The V call is TRBV6-4, the J call TRBJ1-1; 8 nucleotides align to TRBD1. Sequenced sample: blood. This TCR derives from a man between 18 and 29 years old in good health. The CDR3 reads CASRDRDGTEAFF. DNA of the CDR3: TGTGCCAGCAGGGACAGGGATGGCACTGAAGCTTTCTTT.